Following are 23 T cell receptor beta chains from one sample sequenced in a study of metastatic and nonmetastatic thyroid tumors. With MiXCR, TCRdb reprocessed the PCR reads. The sample has about 82,000 clones; around 12% are singletons. Not a single patient had been given any form of treatment at any point before undergoing thyroid surgery. Material: tumor tissue. The receptors stem from a female donor with papillary thyroid cancer or a benign thyroid nodule (not recorded which). Some clones in this sample may be carry-over from other donors' samples.

This clone was detected many times. This chain connects TRBV30 to TRBJ1-2; no clear D gene. Trimming removed 2 bases at V and 2 bases at J, with 30 bases between. Germline V lookup: CDR1 GTSNPN, CDR2 SVGIG (reference sequence). This CDR3 spans 20 amino acids. Here the CDR3 reads CAWSPLSPQRSTDRNYGYTF. CDR3 DNA sequence: TGTGCCTGGAGTCCTCTCTCCCCACAGCGTTCGACGGATAGAAACTATGGCTACACCTTC.

This clone was recorded many times. The chain recombines TRBV6-6 with TRBJ2-3, with 11 positions matching TRBD2. The germline gives CDR1 MNHNY, CDR2 SVGAGI (reference sequence). V shed 2 bases, J shed 4 bases, and the junction held 8 bases outside the gene matches. The length of the CDR3 is 17 residues. CDR3 nucleotide sequence: TGTGCCAGCAGTTACGGGCTAGCGGGAGGCCCTCCAGATACGCAGTATTTT. Its protein is CASSYGLAGGPPDTQYF.

This clone was seen at least ten times. The V call is TRBV27, the J call TRBJ1-2; D ambiguous. CDR1 is MNHEY and CDR2 is SMNVEV in the germline V gene (reference sequence). V lost 0 bases to trimming and J lost 3 bases, with 20 bases between them. The CDR3 has 18 amino acids. The CDR3 sequence: CASSLSMAGLGVDYGYTF. CDR3 nucleotides: TGTGCCAGCAGTTTATCGATGGCAGGCCTCGGCGTAGACTATGGCTACACCTTC.

This clone was observed many times. V usage is TRBV4-1 and J usage is TRBJ1-1; D not certain. The CDR3 length is 17 residues. Deletions cut 6 bases from V and 3 bases from J, with 23 bases between. Germline V CDR1 and CDR2: MGHRA, YSYEKL. This chain's CDR3 is CASSPQSHGPPDTEAFF. CDR3 coding DNA: TGCGCCAGCAGTCCTCAGTCACACGGACCCCCGGACACTGAAGCTTTCTTT.

This clone has a count of ten or more. V gene TRBV11-3 combines with J gene TRBJ2-5; either TRBD1 or TRBD2 may supply D (6 bases each). Between the trimmed V and J ends, which lost 4 bases and 2 bases, there was a span of 17 bases. This CDR3 spans 16 amino acids. Germline CDR1 and CDR2: SGHNT and YENEEA. CDR3 bases: TGTGCCAGCAGCTCGCATCTTCAAGGGGGGCAAGAGACCCAGTACTTC. Amino acid sequence: CASSSHLQGGQETQYF.

As to this clone: A much larger clone is a single base away; this may be a read error. The rearrangement uses TRBV11-1 and TRBJ2-3; 8 nucleotides line up with TRBD2. This CDR3 has 17 amino acids. J was trimmed by 2 bases and V by 6 bases; bases with no gene match: 13. Germline CDR1 reads SGHAT; CDR2 reads FQDESV (reference sequence). The CDR3 spells CASRFSTGGSTTDTQYF. The CDR3 region has the DNA TGTGCCAGCAGATTTAGTACGGGAGGGTCCACCACAGATACGCAGTATTTT.

The chain joins TRBV5-5 to TRBJ1-1; 10 bases agree with TRBD1. Per the germline V gene, CDR1 is SGHKS and CDR2 is YYEKEE (reference sequence). V lost 0 bases to trimming and J lost 5 bases; unmatched junction nucleotides: 4. CDR3 length equals 15 residues. In DNA, the CDR3 is TGTGCCAGCAGCTTGGTGGACAGGGGGGAGACTGAAGCTTTCTTT. It specifies CASSLVDRGETEAFF. The complete variable domain, with remaining parts taken from reference TRBV5-5 and TRBJ1-1, reads DAGVTQSPTHLIKTRGQQVTLRCSPISGHKSVSWYQQVLGQGPQFIFQYYEKEERGRGNFPDRFSARQFPNYSSELNVNALLLGDSALYLCASSLVDRGETEAFFGQGTRLTVV.

This clone was counted a few times. Given a much more abundant clone one base away, this may be a read error. The same CDR3 also results from other DNA sequences found in this sample. The rearrangement joins TRBV29-1 to TRBJ2-7, with a possible D match to TRBD1 (5 bases). Per the germline V gene, CDR1 is SQVTM and CDR2 is ANQGSEA. The CDR3 runs 13 residues. Trimming stripped 6 bases from V and 1 base from J, with 13 bases between. The CDR3 loop is CSVRRTGSYEQYF. The CDR3 DNA sequence: TGCAGCGTGCGTCGTACAGGATCCTACGAGCAGTACTTC.

This clone is deemed medium-sized. This rearrangement joins TRBV2 to TRBJ1-5, with TRBD1 as a possible D gene (6 bases). V lost 9 bases, J lost 4 bases, and 13 bases lay in between. Germline-derived CDR1 and CDR2 are SNHLY and FYNNEI. The CDR3 spans 13 residues. The CDR3: CASGQTPNQPQHF. The CDR3 nucleotides are TGTGCCAGTGGACAGACCCCTAATCAGCCCCAGCATTTT.

The chain has TRBV10-3 and TRBJ2-7, with no clear D. Per the germline V gene, CDR1 is ENHRY and CDR2 is SYGVKD. The CDR3 contains 14 residues. The V gene lost 7 bases and the J gene lost 4 bases, with 17 bases spanning the gap. CDR3: CAIKEKEWRYEQYF. The CDR3 DNA is TGTGCCATCAAAGAGAAGGAGTGGCGTTACGAGCAGTACTTC.

This clone appeared many times. V gene TRBV5-4 combines with J gene TRBJ2-7; D possibly corresponds to TRBD1 (6 bases). There are 15 residues in the CDR3. Per the germline V gene, CDR1 is SGHNT and CDR2 is YYREEE (reference sequence). V was clipped by 2 bases and J by 4 bases, with 16 bases between them. CDR3 nucleotides: TGTGCCAGCAGCTTCCAAGCACAGGGTGGATACGAGCAGTACTTC. Translation: CASSFQAQGGYEQYF.

This clone was seen at least ten times. The rearrangement links TRBV5-8 to TRBJ2-3; possibly TRBD1 or TRBD2 for D (6 bases each). The CDR3 runs to 14 residues. V shed 4 bases and J shed 3 bases, with 12 bases lying between them. Germline CDR1 is SGHTS and CDR2 is YDEGEE. The CDR3 DNA follows: TGTGCCAGCAGCCTGGAGGGGGTTACAGATACGCAGTATTTT. Its translation: CASSLEGVTDTQYF.

This clone was counted at least ten times. The V gene is TRBV20-1, the J gene TRBJ2-7; TRBD1 or TRBD2 may be the D gene (5 bases each). The V gene lost 3 bases and the J gene lost 0 bases, with 15 bases spanning the gap. Germline lookup yields CDR1 DFQATT and CDR2 SNEGSKA (reference sequence). The CDR3 contains 15 residues. In DNA form, the CDR3 reads TGCAGTGCTAGCGCCCTATGGGGGAGCTCCTACGAGCAGTACTTC. It encodes CSASALWGSSYEQYF.

As for this clone: One base away lies a much larger clone, so this may be a sequencing read error. V and J are TRBV6-1 and TRBJ1-4, with a possible D match to TRBD1 (5 bases). V was cut by 7 bases and J by 2 bases, with 20 bases left in between. Germline loops: CDR1 MNHNS, CDR2 SASEGT. The CDR3 has 17 residues. The CDR3 loop reads CASTIREGRVTNEKLFF. In nucleotides, the CDR3 is TGTGCCAGCACCATCCGGGAGGGGCGCGTCACTAATGAAAAACTGTTTTTT.

A few counts support this clone. This clone may be a read error of a much larger clone one base away. The rearrangement joins TRBV7-3 to TRBJ2-1; possible D gene TRBD2, 6 bases. The CDR3 has 11 residues. Germline V CDR1 and CDR2: SGHTA, FQGTGA. The CDR3 is CASTRGEEQLF. The CDR3 nucleotides read TGTGCCAGCACCCGTGGGGAGGAGCAGCTCTTC.

There are many counts of this clone. The chain links TRBV28 to TRBJ2-1; tentative D call: TRBD2 (5 bases). V gave up 6 bases and J gave up 4 bases, with 19 bases separating them. The germline gives CDR1 MDHEN, CDR2 SYDVKM. The length of the CDR3 is 16 residues. The CDR3 DNA sequence: TGTGCCAGCAGCCTATACTCCGGGATTGGGTACAATGAGCAGTTCTTC. Translation: CASSLYSGIGYNEQFF.

This clone was counted between two and nine times. V and J are TRBV6-1 and TRBJ1-2, with unresolved D. The germline gives CDR1 MNHNS, CDR2 SASEGT. V was trimmed by 5 bases and J by 4 bases, leaving 20 bases between them. The CDR3 consists of 16 residues. The CDR3 DNA sequence: TGTGCCAGCAGTCCCGGCCGGACCGCCGCTAGCTATGGCTACACCTTC. It codes for CASSPGRTAASYGYTF.

This clone was found a few times. A much larger clone lies one base from this, so it may be a read error. The chain has TRBV27 and TRBJ1-4; D not resolved. This CDR3 comprises 17 residues. Trimming stripped 10 bases from V and 0 bases from J, with 21 bases between. Germline V lookup: CDR1 MNHEY, CDR2 SMNVEV (reference sequence). The CDR3 spells CANSHGRPEATNEKLFF. The CDR3 DNA sequence: TGTGCCAATTCCCATGGACGGCCAGAAGCAACTAATGAAAAACTGTTTTTT. The full variable domain, with the rest looked up from reference TRBV27 and TRBJ1-4, is EAQVTQNPRYLITVTGKKLTVTCSQNMNHEYMSWYRQDPGLGLRQIYYSMNVEVTDKGDVPEGYKVSRKEKRNFPLILESPSPNQTSLYFCANSHGRPEATNEKLFFGSGTQLSVL.

CDR3 nucleotide sequence: TGTGCCAGCAGCAGGACATCCTCTAACACTGAAGCTTTCTTT. Amino acids: CASSRTSSNTEAFF. The genes are TRBV6-1 and TRBJ1-1; a possible D gene is TRBD1 (5 bases). This CDR3 has 14 residues. The ends were cut back, 6 bases at V and 2 bases at J, with 13 bases in the middle. Per the germline V gene, CDR1 is MNHNS and CDR2 is SASEGT.

This clone occurred many times. The rearrangement joins TRBV5-5 to TRBJ1-2; 9 positions agree with TRBD1. The CDR3 totals 14 residues. V shed 2 bases, J shed 5 bases, and the junction held 4 bases outside the gene matches. Germline V lookup: CDR1 SGHKS, CDR2 YYEKEE (reference sequence). The CDR3 DNA reads TGTGCCAGCAGCTTTGACAGGGGGTCATATGGCTACACCTTC. Its translation is CASSFDRGSYGYTF.

This clone was observed at least ten times. This CDR3 is also generated by other DNA sequences in the sample. In DNA, the CDR3 is TGTGCCAGCAGCTTGGGACAGGGGGCTGGGAATGAGCAGTTCTTC. It is translated as CASSLGQGAGNEQFF. The chain links TRBV5-6 to TRBJ2-1; 10 bases align to TRBD1. The CDR3 totals 15 residues. Germline lookup yields CDR1 SGHDT and CDR2 YYEEEE. V lost 0 bases to trimming and J lost 7 bases; unmatched junction nucleotides: 4.

This clone showed up many times. The genes are TRBV6-5 and TRBJ1-2; 8 bases fit TRBD1. This CDR3 is 17 amino acids long. J was trimmed by 6 bases and V by 1 base; bases with no gene match: 13. Germline assignment: CDR1 MNHEY and CDR2 SVGAGI. CDR3 in amino acids: CASSYLKFRGRPNGYTF. Here the CDR3 DNA reads TGTGCCAGCAGTTACTTAAAATTCAGGGGGCGCCCCAATGGCTACACCTTC.

About this clone itself: Since a much larger clone is just one base distant, this may be a read error. This chain links TRBV20-1 with TRBJ2-3; the D gene is possibly TRBD2 (6 bases). This CDR3 has 14 amino acids. V lost 2 bases and J lost 0, with 9 bases in between. Germline CDR1 is DFQATT and CDR2 is SNEGSKA (reference sequence). The chain's CDR3 is CSARNGTSTDTQYF. The CDR3 DNA is TGCAGTGCTAGAAATGGGACTAGCACAGATACGCAGTATTTT.